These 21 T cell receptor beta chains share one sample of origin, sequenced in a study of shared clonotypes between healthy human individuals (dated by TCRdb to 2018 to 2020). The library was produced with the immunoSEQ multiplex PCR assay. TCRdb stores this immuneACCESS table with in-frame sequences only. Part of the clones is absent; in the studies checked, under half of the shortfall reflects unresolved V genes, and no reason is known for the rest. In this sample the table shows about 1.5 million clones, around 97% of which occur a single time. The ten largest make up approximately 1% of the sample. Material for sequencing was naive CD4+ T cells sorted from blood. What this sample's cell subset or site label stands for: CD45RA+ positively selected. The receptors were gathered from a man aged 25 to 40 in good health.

The CDR3 sequence: CASRELSLAGGYEQYF. The CDR3 DNA reads TGTGCCAGCAGAGAACTTTCTTTAGCGGGAGGGTACGAGCAGTACTTC. The chain uses TRBV27 and TRBJ2-7, with TRBD2 matching over 11 bases. CDR1 and CDR2 from the germline V gene are MNHEY and SMNVEV (reference sequence). This CDR3 comprises 16 residues. V lost 6 bases and J lost 4; bases outside the gene matches: 11.

CDR3: CASSLGGFTGELFF. CDR3 nucleotides: TGTGCCAGCAGCCTGGGAGGATTCACCGGGGAGCTGTTTTTT. The gene calls are TRBV5-4 and TRBJ2-2, with D maybe TRBD2 (6 bases). V was clipped by 4 bases and J by 4 bases, with 11 bases between them. Germline assignment: CDR1 SGHNT and CDR2 YYREEE (reference sequence). CDR3 length: 14 amino acids.

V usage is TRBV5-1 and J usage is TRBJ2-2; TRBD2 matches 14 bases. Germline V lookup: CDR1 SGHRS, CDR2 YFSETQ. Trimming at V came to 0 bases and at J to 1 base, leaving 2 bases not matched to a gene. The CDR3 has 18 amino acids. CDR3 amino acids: CASSLGLAGGRNTGELFF. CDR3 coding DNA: TGCGCCAGCAGCTTGGGACTAGCGGGAGGGCGGAACACCGGGGAGCTGTTTTTT.

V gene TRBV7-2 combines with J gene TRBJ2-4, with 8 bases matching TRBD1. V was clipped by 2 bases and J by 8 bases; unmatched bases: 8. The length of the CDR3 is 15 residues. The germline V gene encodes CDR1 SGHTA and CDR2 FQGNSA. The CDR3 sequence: CASSLSGQAFDIQYF. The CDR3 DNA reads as TGTGCCAGCAGCTTATCGGGACAGGCGTTCGACATTCAGTACTTC.

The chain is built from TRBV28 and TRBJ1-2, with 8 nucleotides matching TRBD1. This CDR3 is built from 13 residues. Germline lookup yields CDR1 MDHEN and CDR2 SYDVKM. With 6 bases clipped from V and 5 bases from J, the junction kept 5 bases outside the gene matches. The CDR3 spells CASRGTGSYGYTF. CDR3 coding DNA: TGTGCCAGCAGGGGGACAGGTTCTTATGGCTACACCTTC.

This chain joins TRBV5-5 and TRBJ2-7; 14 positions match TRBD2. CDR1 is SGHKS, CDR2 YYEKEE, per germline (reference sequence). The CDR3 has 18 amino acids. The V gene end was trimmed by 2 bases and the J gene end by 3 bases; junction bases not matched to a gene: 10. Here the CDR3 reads CASSLRGLAGVEVYEQYF. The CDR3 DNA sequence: TGTGCCAGCAGCTTAAGGGGACTAGCGGGAGTGGAGGTCTACGAGCAGTACTTC. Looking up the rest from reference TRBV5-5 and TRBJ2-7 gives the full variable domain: DAGVTQSPTHLIKTRGQQVTLRCSPISGHKSVSWYQQVLGQGPQFIFQYYEKEERGRGNFPDRFSARQFPNYSSELNVNALLLGDSALYLCASSLRGLAGVEVYEQYFGPGTRLTVT.

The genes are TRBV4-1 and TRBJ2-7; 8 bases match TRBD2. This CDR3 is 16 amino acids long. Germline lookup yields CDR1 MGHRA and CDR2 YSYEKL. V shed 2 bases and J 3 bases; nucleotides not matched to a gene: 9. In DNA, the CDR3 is TGCGCCAGCAGCCAAACCCCGGGACTAGGCCTCTACGAGCAGTACTTC. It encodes CASSQTPGLGLYEQYF.

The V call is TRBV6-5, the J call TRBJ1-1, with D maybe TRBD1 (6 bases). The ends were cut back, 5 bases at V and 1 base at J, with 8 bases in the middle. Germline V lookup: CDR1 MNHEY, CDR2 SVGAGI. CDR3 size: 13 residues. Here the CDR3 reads CASSTTGNTEAFF. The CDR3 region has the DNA TGTGCCAGCAGTACGACAGGGAACACTGAAGCTTTCTTT.

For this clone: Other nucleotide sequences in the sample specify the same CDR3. CDR3 sequence reads: CAISESRDYEQYF. For the CDR3, the DNA is TGTGCCATCAGTGAGTCAAGGGACTACGAGCAGTACTTC. The rearrangement uses TRBV10-3 and TRBJ2-7; D is unclear. CDR3 size: 13 residues. Germline V gene sequence: CDR1 ENHRY, CDR2 SYGVKD. V lost 0 bases and J 3 bases, leaving 6 bases between the germline ends.

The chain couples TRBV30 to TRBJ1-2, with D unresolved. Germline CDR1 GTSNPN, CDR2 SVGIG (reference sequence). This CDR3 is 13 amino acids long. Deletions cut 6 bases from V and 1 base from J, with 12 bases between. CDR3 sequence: CACRELNNYGYTF. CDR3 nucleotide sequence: TGTGCCTGTCGGGAACTTAATAACTATGGCTACACCTTC.

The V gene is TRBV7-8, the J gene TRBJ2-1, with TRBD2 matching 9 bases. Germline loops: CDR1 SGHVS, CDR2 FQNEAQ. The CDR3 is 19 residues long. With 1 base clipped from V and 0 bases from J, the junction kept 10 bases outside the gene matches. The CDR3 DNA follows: TGTGCCAGCAGCTTAGAGGTGCGGGAGGGCCTAAGCTCCTACAATGAGCAGTTCTTC. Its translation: CASSLEVREGLSSYNEQFF.

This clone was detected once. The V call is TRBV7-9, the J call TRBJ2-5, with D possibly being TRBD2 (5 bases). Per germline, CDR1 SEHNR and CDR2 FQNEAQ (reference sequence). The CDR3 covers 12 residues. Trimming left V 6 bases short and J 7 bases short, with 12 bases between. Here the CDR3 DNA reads TGTGCCAGCAGTTACCGCCGGGGGACCCAGTACTTC. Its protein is CASSYRRGTQYF.

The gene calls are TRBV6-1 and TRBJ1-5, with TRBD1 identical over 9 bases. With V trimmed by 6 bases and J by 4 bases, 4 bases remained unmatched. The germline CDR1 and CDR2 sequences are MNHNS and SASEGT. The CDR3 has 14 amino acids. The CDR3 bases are TGTGCCAGCAGGGGGGACAGGGTTAATCAGCCCCAGCATTTT. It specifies CASRGDRVNQPQHF.

The CDR3: CSVDGGGNQPQHF. The CDR3 DNA is TGCAGCGTTGATGGGGGGGGGAACCAGCCCCAGCATTTT. The chain couples TRBV29-1 to TRBJ1-5; possibly TRBD1 for D (5 bases). The germline gives CDR1 SQVTM, CDR2 ANQGSEA. V shed 3 bases and J shed 7 bases, with 13 bases lying between them. CDR3 length: 13 amino acids.

CDR3 sequence: CASSATGGGQPQHF. The CDR3 bases are TGTGCCAGCTCAGCGACAGGGGGAGGTCAGCCCCAGCATTTT. This rearrangement joins TRBV18 to TRBJ1-5; 9 nucleotides align to TRBD1. Germline lookup yields CDR1 KGHSH and CDR2 LQKENI. Unmatched junction bases numbered 5, after V lost 5 bases and J lost 6 bases. The CDR3 covers 14 residues.

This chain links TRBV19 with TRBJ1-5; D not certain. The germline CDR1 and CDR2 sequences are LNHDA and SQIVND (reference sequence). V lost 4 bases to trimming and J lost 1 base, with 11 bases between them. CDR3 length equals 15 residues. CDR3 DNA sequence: TGTGCCAGTAGTACCCCAGGAATAAGCAATCAGCCCCAGCATTTT. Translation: CASSTPGISNQPQHF.

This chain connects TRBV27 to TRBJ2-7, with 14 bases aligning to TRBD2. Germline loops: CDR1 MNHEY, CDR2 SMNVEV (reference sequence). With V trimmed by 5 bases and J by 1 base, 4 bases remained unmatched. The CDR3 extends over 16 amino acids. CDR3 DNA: TGTGCCAGCAGTACCGGGACTAGCGGGAGATCCTACGAGCAGTACTTC. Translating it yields CASSTGTSGRSYEQYF.

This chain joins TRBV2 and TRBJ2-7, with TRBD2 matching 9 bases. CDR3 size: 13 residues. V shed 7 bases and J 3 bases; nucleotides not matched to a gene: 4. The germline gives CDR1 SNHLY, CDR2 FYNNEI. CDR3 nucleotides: TGTGCCAGCAAGGAGACTAGCGGCTACGAGCAGTACTTC. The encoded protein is CASKETSGYEQYF.

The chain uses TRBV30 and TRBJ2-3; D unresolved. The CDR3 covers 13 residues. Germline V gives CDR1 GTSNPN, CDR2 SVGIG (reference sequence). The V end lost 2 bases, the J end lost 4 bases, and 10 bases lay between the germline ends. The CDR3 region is CAWSPLSPDTQYF. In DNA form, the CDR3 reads TGTGCCTGGAGTCCACTCTCTCCAGATACGCAGTATTTT.

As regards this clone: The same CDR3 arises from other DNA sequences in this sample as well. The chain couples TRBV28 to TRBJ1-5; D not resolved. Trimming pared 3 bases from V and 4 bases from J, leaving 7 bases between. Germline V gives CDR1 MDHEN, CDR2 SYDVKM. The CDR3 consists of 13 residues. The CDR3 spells CASSLTANQPQHF. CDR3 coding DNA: TGTGCCAGCAGTTTGACCGCTAATCAGCCCCAGCATTTT.

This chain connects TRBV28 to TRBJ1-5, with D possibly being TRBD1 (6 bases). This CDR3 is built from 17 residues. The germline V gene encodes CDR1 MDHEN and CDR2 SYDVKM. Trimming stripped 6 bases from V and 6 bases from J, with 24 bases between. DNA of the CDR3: TGTGCCAGCAGCCCTGGTGGTAACGAGGGGGGCTTTCAGCCCCAGCATTTT. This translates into CASSPGGNEGGFQPQHF.